The 8 T cell receptor beta chains reported below all come from one sample, sequenced in a study of T cell responses to AZD1222 COVID-19 vaccine (dated by TCRdb to the early 2020s). Library preparation used the immunoSEQ multiplex PCR assay. TCRdb carries this immuneACCESS record with in-frame sequences only. Its versions omit some clonotypes, under half of them owing to an unresolved V gene in the studies checked, with the rest unexplained. The sample table records roughly 120,000 clones; approximately 84% of these occur just once. The ten largest clones take up about 10% of the sample. Per the publication, the time point label means: baseline before first vaccination. The starting material was peripheral blood, obtained on day 0 of AZD1222 vaccination. The receptors originated from an adult in good health.

The chain combines TRBV10-2 with TRBJ2-7; a possible D gene is TRBD2 (6 bases). V was pared by 6 bases and J by 0 bases, with 12 bases between. The CDR3 extends over 14 amino acids. Germline V lookup: CDR1 WSHSY, CDR2 SAAADI. CDR3 DNA sequence: TGCGCCAGCAGACTAGCTCCTTTCTCCTACGAGCAGTACTTC. It is translated as CASRLAPFSYEQYF.

In nucleotides, the CDR3 is TGTGCCAGCAGTAGGACAGTCTTGGATAACTATGGCTACACCTTC. Protein product: CASSRTVLDNYGYTF. The chain uses TRBV5-5 and TRBJ1-2, with a tentative D call TRBD1 (6 bases). CDR1 is SGHKS, CDR2 YYEKEE, per germline (reference sequence). This CDR3 comprises 15 residues. V shed 5 bases and J shed 1 base, with 15 bases lying between them.

This chain joins TRBV7-3 and TRBJ2-1; 15 bases are a match to TRBD2. Germline V gene data show CDR1 as SGHTA and CDR2 as FQGTGA. The V gene end was trimmed by 2 bases and the J gene end by 7 bases; junction bases not matched to a gene: 6. The length of the CDR3 is 17 residues. CDR3 amino acids: CASSLLGLAGGDNEQFF. In DNA form, the CDR3 reads TGTGCCAGCAGCTTATTGGGACTAGCGGGGGGAGATAATGAGCAGTTCTTC. The complete variable domain, with remaining parts taken from reference TRBV7-3 and TRBJ2-1, reads GAGVSQTPSNKVTEKGKYVELRCDPISGHTALYWYRQSLGQGPEFLIYFQGTGAADDSGLPNDRFFAVRPEGSVSTLKIQRTERGDSAVYLCASSLLGLAGGDNEQFFGPGTRLTVL.

The chain is built from TRBV3-1 (or the pseudogene TRBV3-2) and TRBJ1-4, with D possibly being TRBD1 (5 bases). The V gene's germline CDR1 is LGHDT and CDR2 YNNKEL (reference sequence). Trimming left V 4 bases short and J 8 bases short, with 11 bases between. The CDR3 sequence is 13 residues long. The CDR3 region is CASSPDMDEKLFF. Written as DNA, the CDR3 is TGTGCCAGCAGCCCGGACATGGACGAAAAACTGTTTTTT.

V usage is TRBV2 and J usage is TRBJ1-6; D gene uncertain. The germline V gene has CDR1 SNHLY and CDR2 FYNNEI. Between the trimmed V and J ends, which lost 3 bases and 7 bases, there was a span of 13 bases. This CDR3 is built from 15 residues. DNA for the CDR3: TGTGCCAGCAGTGATAGCAACCGGGTAAATTCACCCCTCCACTTT. Translation: CASSDSNRVNSPLHF.

This sequence joins TRBV7-6 and TRBJ1-1, with 7 positions matching TRBD1. Germline loops: CDR1 SGHVS, CDR2 FNYEAQ. Germline trimming cut 5 bases from V and 6 bases from J; bases unmatched to any gene: 12. This CDR3 contains 15 residues. The CDR3: CASSGYGGQGAEAFF. As DNA, the CDR3 is TGTGCCAGCAGCGGGTACGGCGGGCAGGGGGCTGAAGCTTTCTTT. Supplemented by reference TRBV7-6 and TRBJ1-1, the full variable domain reads GAGVSQSPRYKVTKRGQDVALRCDPISGHVSLYWYRQALGQGPEFLTYFNYEAQQDKSGLPNDRFSAERPEGSISTLTIQRTEQRDSAMYRCASSGYGGQGAEAFFGQGTRLTVV.

The chain links TRBV6-5 to TRBJ2-7; D call uncertain. Germline V gene data show CDR1 as MNHEY and CDR2 as SVGAGI. The CDR3 totals 13 residues. V was shortened by 5 bases and J by 3 bases, with 11 bases between the two germline ends. The CDR3 DNA reads as TGTGCCAGCAGTAACCCTGGCGGCTACGAGCAGTACTTC. Encoded protein: CASSNPGGYEQYF.

The J gene is TRBJ2-7, the V gene TRBV14; D possibly uses TRBD1 or TRBD2 (5 bases each). Trimming took off 2 bases at V and 6 bases at J, with 11 bases between the two ends. The germline gives CDR1 SGHDN, CDR2 FVKESK. This CDR3 has 13 amino acids. CDR3 sequence: CASSQFSGSEQYF. CDR3 DNA sequence: TGTGCCAGCAGCCAATTTTCAGGGAGCGAGCAGTACTTC.